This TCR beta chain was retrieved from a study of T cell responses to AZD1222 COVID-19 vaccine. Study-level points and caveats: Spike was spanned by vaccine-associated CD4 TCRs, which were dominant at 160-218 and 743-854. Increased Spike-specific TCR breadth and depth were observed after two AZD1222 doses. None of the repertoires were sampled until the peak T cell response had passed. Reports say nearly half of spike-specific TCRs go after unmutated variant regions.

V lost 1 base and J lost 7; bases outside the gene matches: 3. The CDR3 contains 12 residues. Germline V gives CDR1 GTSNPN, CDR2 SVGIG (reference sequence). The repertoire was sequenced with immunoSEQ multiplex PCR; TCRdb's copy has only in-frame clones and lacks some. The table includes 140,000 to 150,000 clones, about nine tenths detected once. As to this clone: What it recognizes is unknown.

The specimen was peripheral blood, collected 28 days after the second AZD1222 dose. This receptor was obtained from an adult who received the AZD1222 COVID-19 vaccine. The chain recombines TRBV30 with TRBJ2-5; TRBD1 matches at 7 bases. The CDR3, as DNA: TGTGCCTGGAGTGGGGCAGGGGGGACCCAGTACTTC. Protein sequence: CAWSGAGGTQYF.